This T cell receptor beta chain is from a study of response to subunit inactivated influenza vaccine. Overall study findings and caveats: Authors proposed each seasonal influenza vaccination draws in few new T cells.

TCRdb used MiXCR to reprocess the RT-PCR reads, holding one entry per CDR3 protein. The sample has around 170,000 distinct CDR3 sequences; approximately 12% are singletons. J was trimmed by 3 bases and V by 6 bases; bases with no gene match: 8. The CDR3 is 16 amino acids. In germline, CDR1 is SGHDT, CDR2 YYEEEE. A remark on this clonotype: Its antigen is as yet unknown.

The clonotype was recovered from a man between 50 and 69 years old who received an inactivated influenza vaccine. The sample in question was CD8+ T cells sorted from PBMCs, obtained about 24 months after vaccination. The genes are TRBV5-6 and TRBJ2-1; 11 bases fit TRBD2. CDR3 amino acids: CASNKGTSGFYNEQFF. The CDR3 DNA sequence: TGTGCCAGCAACAAAGGGACTAGCGGTTTCTACAATGAGCAGTTCTTC.